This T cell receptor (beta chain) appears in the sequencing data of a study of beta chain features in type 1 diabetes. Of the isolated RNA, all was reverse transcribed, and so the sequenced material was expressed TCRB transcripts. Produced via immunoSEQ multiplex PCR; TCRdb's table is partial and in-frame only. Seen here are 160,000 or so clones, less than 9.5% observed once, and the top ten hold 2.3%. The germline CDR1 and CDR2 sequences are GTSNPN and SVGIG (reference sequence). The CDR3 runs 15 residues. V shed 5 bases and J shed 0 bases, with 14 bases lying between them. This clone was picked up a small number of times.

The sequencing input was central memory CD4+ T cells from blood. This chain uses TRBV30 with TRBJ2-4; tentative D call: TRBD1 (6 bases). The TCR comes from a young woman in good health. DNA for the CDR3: TGTGCCTGGGCCCATAGAGGGGGAGCCAAAAACATTCAGTACTTC. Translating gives CAWAHRGGAKNIQYF.